The source of this TCR beta chain is a study of cytomegalovirus exposure and HLA in healthy donors. 13 Jbeta primers and 60 Vbeta primers were used for the PCR. The data were produced by immunoSEQ multiplex PCR, yet TCRdb's version contains in-frame clones alone and is incomplete. The repertoire holds 120,000 to 150,000 clones, over 80% seen once, with 3% to 4% in the top ten. This clone was observed once. Its antigen remains unidentified. In germline, CDR1 is LNHDA, CDR2 SQIVND (reference sequence). The CDR3 extends over 14 amino acids. V lost 5 bases to trimming and J lost 1 base, with 12 bases between them. Study-level points and caveats: Later analysis placed DRB1 highest and HLA-C lowest in TCR association rates, which differed by HLA locus. The authors later linked a missense DCLRE1C variant to TCR beta V- and J-gene trimming. HLA restriction was apparent for most CMV-associated TCR beta chains in a later analysis.

This sequence originates from a male donor in good health and CMV-seronegative. The genes are TRBV19 and TRBJ2-7, with D tentatively TRBD1 (5 bases). The specimen was PBMCs. CDR3 loop: CASSLRGTSYEQYF. Written as DNA, the CDR3 is TGTGCCAGTAGTTTAAGGGGCACTTCCTACGAGCAGTACTTC.